This is a list of T cell receptor beta chains from one sample in a study of shared clonotypes between healthy human individuals. Libraries were prepared by immunoSEQ multiplex PCR; TCRdb keeps only in-frame clonotypes and omits some of them. Found here are approximately 2.3 million clones, over 85% of them singletons; the top ten hold roughly 0.36%. Sequenced sample: naive CD4+ T cells from PBMCs. The origin of the receptors is a young man in good health. Some clones in this sample may be carry-over from other donors' samples. Both conserved end residues are part of each CDR3. D genes are given only for firm matches. Some rows mark clone size as missing; the rest say once, few, many or name a class of expanded clone.

TRBD2	TRBJ2-1	.	TRBV28	TGTGCCAGCTTCAGTAGCGGGATCTACAATGAGCAGTTCTTC	CASFSSGIYNEQFF
TRBD1	TRBJ1-4	.	TRBV25-1	TGTGCCAGCAGTGCACCGGGACAGGGGGACTTAAAACTGTTTTTT	CASSAPGQGDLKLFF
.	TRBJ1-5	.	TRBV4-1	TGCGCCAGCAGCCAAGATCTCGCAGAGAACTATCAGCCCCAGCATTTT	CASSQDLAENYQPQHF
.	TRBJ2-1	.	TRBV19	TGTGCCAGTATGTCGGGTGTCAGCTCCTACAATGAGCAGTTCTTC	CASMSGVSSYNEQFF
.	TRBJ2-7	.	TRBV28	TGTGCCAGCAGTCCCACGGGGTTATCCTACGAGCAGTACTTC	CASSPTGLSYEQYF
TRBD2	TRBJ2-7	.	TRBV10-3	TGTGCCACCGGACAAGGATCGGGCGGGAGCCCTTACGAGCAGTACTTC	CATGQGSGGSPYEQYF
.	TRBJ2-6	once	TRBV4-2	TGTGCCAGCAGCCAAAGTGGGACCGACTCTGGGGCCAACGTCCTGACTTTC	CASSQSGTDSGANVLTF
TRBD1	TRBJ2-1	.	TRBV20-1	TGCAGTGCTGACGACAGGGGGAAACAGTTCTTC	CSADDRGKQFF
.	TRBJ2-2	.	TRBV5-4	TGTGCCAGCAGCAAAACAGGCGCCAACACCGGGGAGCTGTTTTTT	CASSKTGANTGELFF
.	TRBJ1-5	.	TRBV5-5	TGTGCCAGCAGCTTGGATCACAGGGCGACGGATCAGCCCCAGCATTTT	CASSLDHRATDQPQHF
.	TRBJ1-5	.	TRBV12-5	TGTGCTAGTGGTAACCAAACAATCAGGGACGGGCGCAATCAGCCCCAGCATTTT	CASGNQTIRDGRNQPQHF
TRBD2	TRBJ2-3	.	TRBV4-2	TGTGCCAGCAGCTTAGGTGCCGCGGGAGCGGCAGATACGCAGTATTTT	CASSLGAAGAADTQYF
TRBD1	TRBJ1-1	.	TRBV28	TGTGCCAGCAGTACGGGGACAGGCCCAGGGAGGGCTTTCTTT	CASSTGTGPGRAFF
.	TRBJ2-5	.	TRBV11-2	TGTGCCAGCAGCTTAAGGACAGAAGAGACCCAGTACTTC	CASSLRTEETQYF
.	TRBJ2-1	.	TRBV5-5	TGTGCCAGCAGCCTACAGGGTTCCTACAATGAGCAGTTCTTC	CASSLQGSYNEQFF
.	TRBJ1-3	.	TRBV7-9	TGTGCCAGCAGCTCCAAACTAACCGCGGGAAACACCATATATTTT	CASSSKLTAGNTIYF
.	TRBJ2-7	.	TRBV6-5	TGTGCCAGCAGCCCTCAATCAGGATACGAGCAGTACTTC	CASSPQSGYEQYF
.	TRBJ1-1	.	TRBV14	TGTGCCAGCAGCCAAGATGGGGGGTCCTATGAAGCTTTCTTT	CASSQDGGSYEAFF
.	TRBJ1-1	.	TRBV5-6	TGTGCCAGCAGCATTGCCCCGGCGAACACTGAAGCTTTCTTT	CASSIAPANTEAFF
.	TRBJ1-3	.	TRBV6-5	TGTGCCAGCCAGGGCACAGGGGGAAACACCATATATTTT	CASQGTGGNTIYF
TRBD1	TRBJ1-2	.	TRBV28	TGTGCCAGCAGTTCGGACAGGGGAGGACAAGACTATGGCTACACCTTC	CASSSDRGGQDYGYTF
.	TRBJ2-5	.	TRBV18	TGTGCCAGCTCACCACCGAGTGCGGGTCAAGAGACCCAGTACTTC	CASSPPSAGQETQYF
TRBD2	TRBJ2-1	.	TRBV11-2	TGTGCCAGCAGCGGAAGGACTAGCGGGAGTTCCAATGAGCAGTTCTTC	CASSGRTSGSSNEQFF
.	TRBJ2-7	.	TRBV6-6	TGTGCCAGCTCTTGGGGTCGATTTGACTACGAGCAGTACTTC	CASSWGRFDYEQYF
.	TRBJ1-1	.	TRBV29-1	TGCAGCGTCGACCGGGGGGGAAACACTGAAGCTTTCTTT	CSVDRGGNTEAFF
TRBD1	TRBJ2-1	.	TRBV2	TGTGCCAGCAGTCGTAGGACAGGGGGTAACAATGAGCAGTTCTTC	CASSRRTGGNNEQFF
.	TRBJ2-7	.	TRBV15	TGTGCCACTGGGGGGCAAACTGGTGAGCAGTACTTC	CATGGQTGEQYF
.	TRBJ1-4	.	TRBV30	TGTGCCCTAAAACGGGGGCTTGAAAAACTGTTTTTT	CALKRGLEKLFF
TRBD1	TRBJ2-5	.	TRBV7-2	TGTGCCAGCAGCCTAACAGGGGGCATGGAGACCCAGTACTTC	CASSLTGGMETQYF
.	TRBJ2-5	.	TRBV9	TGTGCCAGCAGCTACCGAGGGGGGAATCAGCAAGAGACCCAGTACTTC	CASSYRGGNQQETQYF
.	TRBJ2-7	.	TRBV7-9	TGTGCCAGCAGCTTACCGTCCGGGACAATATCCTACGAGCAGTACTTC	CASSLPSGTISYEQYF
.	TRBJ2-2	.	TRBV4-1	TGCGCCAGCAGCCAAGATCGTGTGTGGGGAGTGGAGACCGGGGAGCTGTTTTTT	CASSQDRVWGVETGELFF
TRBD1	TRBJ2-2	.	TRBV27	TGTGCCAGCAGTCTCCGAGGGACAGTGAACACCGGGGAGCTGTTTTTT	CASSLRGTVNTGELFF
.	TRBJ1-5	few	TRBV6-6	TGTGCCAGCAGTTACTGGGCGGTAGAGCCCCAGCATTTT	CASSYWAVEPQHF
TRBD1	TRBJ1-5	.	TRBV6-1	TGTGCCAGCAGTGAACCGATTTCCGGGACAGGGGACTATCAGCCCCAGCATTTT	CASSEPISGTGDYQPQHF
.	TRBJ2-1	.	TRBV28	TGTGCCAGCAGTTTAGGGTGGGGGGAGCGTAATGAGCAGTTCTTC	CASSLGWGERNEQFF
.	TRBJ2-2	.	TRBV5-1	TGCGCCAGCAGCTTTACAGTAGAGAACACCGGGGAGCTGTTTTTT	CASSFTVENTGELFF
.	TRBJ2-7	.	TRBV20-1	TGCAGTGCACGTGGTACCTACGAGCAGTACTTC	CSARGTYEQYF
TRBD2	TRBJ2-1	.	TRBV9	TGTGCCAGCAGCGCTCGGACTAGCGGGAATGAGCAGTTCTTC	CASSARTSGNEQFF